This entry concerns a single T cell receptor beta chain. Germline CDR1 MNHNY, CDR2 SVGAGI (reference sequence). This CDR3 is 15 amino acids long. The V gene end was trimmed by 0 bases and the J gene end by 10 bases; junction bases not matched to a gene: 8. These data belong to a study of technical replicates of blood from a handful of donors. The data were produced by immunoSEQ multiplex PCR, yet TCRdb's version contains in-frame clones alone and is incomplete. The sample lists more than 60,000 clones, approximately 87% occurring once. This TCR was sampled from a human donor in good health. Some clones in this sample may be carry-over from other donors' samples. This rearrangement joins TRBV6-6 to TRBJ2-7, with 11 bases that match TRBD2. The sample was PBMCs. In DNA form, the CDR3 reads TGTGCCAGCAGTTACTCCGGAGTAGCGGGAGGGAATCAGTACTTC. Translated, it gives CASSYSGVAGGNQYF.